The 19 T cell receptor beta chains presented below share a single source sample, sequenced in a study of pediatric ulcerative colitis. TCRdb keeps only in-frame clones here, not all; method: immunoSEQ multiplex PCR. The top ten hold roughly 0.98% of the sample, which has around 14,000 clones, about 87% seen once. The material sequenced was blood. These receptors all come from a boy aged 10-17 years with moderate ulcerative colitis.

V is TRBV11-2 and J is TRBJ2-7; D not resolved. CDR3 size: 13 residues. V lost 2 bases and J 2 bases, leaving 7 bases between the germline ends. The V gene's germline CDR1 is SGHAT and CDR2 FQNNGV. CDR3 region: CASSLRRTYEQYF. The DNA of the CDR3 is TGTGCCAGCAGCTTACGGCGCACCTACGAGCAGTACTTC.

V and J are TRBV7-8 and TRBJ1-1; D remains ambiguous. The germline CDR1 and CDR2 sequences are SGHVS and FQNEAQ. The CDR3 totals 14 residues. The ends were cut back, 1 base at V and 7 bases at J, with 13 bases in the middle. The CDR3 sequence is CASSLEGSGYEAFF. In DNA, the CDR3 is TGTGCCAGCAGCTTAGAAGGTTCAGGTTATGAAGCTTTCTTT.

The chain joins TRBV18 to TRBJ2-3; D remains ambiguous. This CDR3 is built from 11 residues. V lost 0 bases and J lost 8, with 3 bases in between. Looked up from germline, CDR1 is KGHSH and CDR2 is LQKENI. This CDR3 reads CASSPPGTQYF. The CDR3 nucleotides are TGTGCCAGCTCACCACCGGGTACGCAGTATTTT. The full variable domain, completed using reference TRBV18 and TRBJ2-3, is NAGVMQNPRHLVRRRGQEARLRCSPMKGHSHVYWYRQLPEEGLKFMVYLQKENIIDESGMPKERFSAEFPKEGPSILRIQQVVRGDSAAYFCASSPPGTQYFGPGTRLTVL.

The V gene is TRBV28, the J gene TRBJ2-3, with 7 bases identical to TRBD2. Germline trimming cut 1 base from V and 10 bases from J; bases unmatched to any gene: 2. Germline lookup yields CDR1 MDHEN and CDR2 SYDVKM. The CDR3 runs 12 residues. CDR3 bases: TGTGCCAGCAGTTTATCCCGGGGGGCGCAGTATTTT. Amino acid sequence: CASSLSRGAQYF.

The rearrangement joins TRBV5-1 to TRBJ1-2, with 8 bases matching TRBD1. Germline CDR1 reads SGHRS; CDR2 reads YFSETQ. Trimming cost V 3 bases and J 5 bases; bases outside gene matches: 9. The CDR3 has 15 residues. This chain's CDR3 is CASSSGGQGGYGYTF. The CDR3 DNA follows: TGCGCCAGCAGCTCAGGCGGACAGGGCGGGTATGGCTACACCTTC.

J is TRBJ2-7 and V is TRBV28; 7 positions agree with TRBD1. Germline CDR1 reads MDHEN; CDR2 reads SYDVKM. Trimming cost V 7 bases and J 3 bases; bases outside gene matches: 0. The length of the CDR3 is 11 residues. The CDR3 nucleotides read TGTGCCAGCACAGGGGGCTACGAGCAGTACTTC. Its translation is CASTGGYEQYF.

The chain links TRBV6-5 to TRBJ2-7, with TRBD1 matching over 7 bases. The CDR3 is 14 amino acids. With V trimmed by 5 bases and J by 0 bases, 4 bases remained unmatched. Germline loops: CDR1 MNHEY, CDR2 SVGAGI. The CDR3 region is CASSADRVSYEQYF. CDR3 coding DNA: TGTGCCAGCAGTGCCGACAGGGTCTCCTACGAGCAGTACTTC.

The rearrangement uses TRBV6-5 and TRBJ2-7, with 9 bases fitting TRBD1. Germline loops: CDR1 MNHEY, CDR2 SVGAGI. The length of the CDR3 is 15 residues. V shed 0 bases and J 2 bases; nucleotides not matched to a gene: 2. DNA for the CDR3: TGTGCCAGCAGTTACTCGACAGGGGGGGCCTACGAGCAGTACTTC. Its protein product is CASSYSTGGAYEQYF.

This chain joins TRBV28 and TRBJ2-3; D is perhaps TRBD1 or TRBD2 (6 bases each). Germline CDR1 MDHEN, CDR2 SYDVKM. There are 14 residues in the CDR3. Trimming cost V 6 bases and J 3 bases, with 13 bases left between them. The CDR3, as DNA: TGTGCCAGCAGCCCCCGGGGGCAAACAGATACGCAGTATTTT. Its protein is CASSPRGQTDTQYF.

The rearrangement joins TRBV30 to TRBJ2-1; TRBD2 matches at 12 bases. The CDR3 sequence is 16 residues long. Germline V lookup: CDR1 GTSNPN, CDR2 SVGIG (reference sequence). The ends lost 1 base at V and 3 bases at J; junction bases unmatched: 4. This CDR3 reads CAWSGPTSGSYNEQFF. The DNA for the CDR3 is TGTGCCTGGAGTGGCCCGACTAGCGGGAGCTACAATGAGCAGTTCTTC.

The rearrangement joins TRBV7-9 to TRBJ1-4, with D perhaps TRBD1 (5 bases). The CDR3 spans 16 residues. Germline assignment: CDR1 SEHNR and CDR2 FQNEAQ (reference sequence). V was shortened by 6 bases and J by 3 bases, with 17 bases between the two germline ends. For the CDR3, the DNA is TGTGCCAGCAGGCTCTCGGGGGGAATGGCTAATGAAAAACTGTTTTTT. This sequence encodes CASRLSGGMANEKLFF.

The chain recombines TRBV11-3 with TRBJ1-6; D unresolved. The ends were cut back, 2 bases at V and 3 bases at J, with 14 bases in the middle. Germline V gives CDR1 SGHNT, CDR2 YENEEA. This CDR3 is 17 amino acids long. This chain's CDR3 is CASSLFPPPSYNSPLHF. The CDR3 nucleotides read TGTGCCAGCAGCTTATTTCCCCCCCCCAGCTATAATTCACCCCTCCACTTT.

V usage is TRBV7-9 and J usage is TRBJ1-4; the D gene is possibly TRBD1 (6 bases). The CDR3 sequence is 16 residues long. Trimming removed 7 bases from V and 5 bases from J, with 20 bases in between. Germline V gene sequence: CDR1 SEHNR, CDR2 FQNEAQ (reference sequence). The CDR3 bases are TGTGCCAGCACATCCGGGACAACAGCATTAAATGAAAAACTGTTTTTT. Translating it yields CASTSGTTALNEKLFF.

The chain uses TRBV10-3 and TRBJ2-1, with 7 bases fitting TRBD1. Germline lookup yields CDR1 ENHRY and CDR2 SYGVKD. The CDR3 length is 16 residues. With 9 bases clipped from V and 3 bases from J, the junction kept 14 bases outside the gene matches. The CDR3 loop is CAIRRASGTDYNEQFF. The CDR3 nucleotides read TGTGCCATACGACGAGCCTCCGGGACAGACTACAATGAGCAGTTCTTC.

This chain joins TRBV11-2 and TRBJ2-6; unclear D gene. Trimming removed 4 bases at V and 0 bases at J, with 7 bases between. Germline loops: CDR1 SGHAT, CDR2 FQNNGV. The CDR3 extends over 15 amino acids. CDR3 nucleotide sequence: TGTGCCAGCAGCTCCCGGCCCTCTGGGGCCAACGTCCTGACTTTC. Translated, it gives CASSSRPSGANVLTF. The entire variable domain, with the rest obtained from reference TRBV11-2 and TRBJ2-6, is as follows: EAGVAQSPRYKIIEKRQSVAFWCNPISGHATLYWYQQILGQGPKLLIQFQNNGVVDDSQLPKDRFSAERLKGVDSTLKIQPAKLEDSAVYLCASSSRPSGANVLTFGAGSRLTVL.

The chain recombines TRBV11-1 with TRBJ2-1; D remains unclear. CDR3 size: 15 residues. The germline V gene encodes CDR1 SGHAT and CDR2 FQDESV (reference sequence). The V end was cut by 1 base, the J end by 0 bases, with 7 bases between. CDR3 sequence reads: CASSLVYPSYNEQFF. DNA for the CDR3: TGTGCCAGCAGCTTAGTTTACCCCTCCTACAATGAGCAGTTCTTC.

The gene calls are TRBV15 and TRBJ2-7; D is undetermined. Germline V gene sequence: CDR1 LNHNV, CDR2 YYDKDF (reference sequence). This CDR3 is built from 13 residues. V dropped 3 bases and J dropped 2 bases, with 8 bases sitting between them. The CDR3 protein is CATSRYGPYEQYF. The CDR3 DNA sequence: TGTGCCACCAGCAGGTACGGACCCTACGAGCAGTACTTC.

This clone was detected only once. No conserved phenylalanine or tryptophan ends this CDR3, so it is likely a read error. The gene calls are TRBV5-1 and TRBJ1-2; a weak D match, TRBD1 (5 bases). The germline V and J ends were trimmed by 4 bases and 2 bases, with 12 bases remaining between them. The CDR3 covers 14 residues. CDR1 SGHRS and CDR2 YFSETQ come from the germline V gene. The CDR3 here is CASSMMGQNYGYTL. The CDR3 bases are TGCGCCAGCAGCATGATGGGGCAGAACTATGGCTACACCCTC.

This chain's CDR3 is CASSKAGTGTYNEQFF. For the CDR3, the DNA is TGTGCCAGCAGCAAAGCGGGGACAGGGACCTACAATGAGCAGTTCTTC. The chain employs TRBV21-1 and TRBJ2-1; TRBD1 is the table's D call and was not checked against the DNA. TRBV21-1 represents a pseudogene. The CDR3 contains 16 residues.